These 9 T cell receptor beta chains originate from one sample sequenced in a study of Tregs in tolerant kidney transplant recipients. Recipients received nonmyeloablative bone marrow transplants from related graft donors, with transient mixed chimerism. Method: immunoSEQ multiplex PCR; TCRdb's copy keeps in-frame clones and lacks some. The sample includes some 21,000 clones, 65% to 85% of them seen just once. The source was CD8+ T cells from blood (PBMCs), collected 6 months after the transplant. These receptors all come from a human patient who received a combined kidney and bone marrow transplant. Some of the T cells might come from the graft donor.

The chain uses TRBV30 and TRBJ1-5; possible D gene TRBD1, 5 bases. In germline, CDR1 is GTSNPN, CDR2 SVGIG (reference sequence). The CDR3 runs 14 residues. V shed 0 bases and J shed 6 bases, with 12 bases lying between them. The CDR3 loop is CAWSVSRVFQPQHF. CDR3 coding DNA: TGTGCCTGGAGTGTATCCAGGGTTTTTCAGCCCCAGCATTTT.

The CDR3 region has the DNA TGTGCCAGCAGCGTAGAAGCGGGGGGGAGGGGATGGCAGACCCAGTACTTC. Its translation: CASSVEAGGRGWQTQYF. The chain couples TRBV9 to TRBJ2-5; 10 bases map to TRBD2. Trimming removed 0 bases from V and 6 bases from J; junction bases left unmatched: 11. CDR1 is SGDLS, CDR2 YYNGEE, per germline. CDR3 length: 17 residues.

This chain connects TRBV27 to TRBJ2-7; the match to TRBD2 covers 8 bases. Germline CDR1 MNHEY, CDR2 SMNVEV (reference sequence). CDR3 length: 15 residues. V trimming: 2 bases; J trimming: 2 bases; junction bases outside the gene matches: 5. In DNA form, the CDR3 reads TGTGCCAGCAGTTTAGGCCCAGCGGGAGCCTACGAGCAGTACTTC. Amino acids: CASSLGPAGAYEQYF.

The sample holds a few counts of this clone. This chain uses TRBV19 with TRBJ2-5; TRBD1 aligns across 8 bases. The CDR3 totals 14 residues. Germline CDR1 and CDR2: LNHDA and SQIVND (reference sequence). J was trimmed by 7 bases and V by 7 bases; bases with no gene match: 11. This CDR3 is CASNTGGFGGTQYF. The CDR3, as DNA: TGTGCCAGTAATACAGGGGGGTTTGGGGGGACCCAGTACTTC.

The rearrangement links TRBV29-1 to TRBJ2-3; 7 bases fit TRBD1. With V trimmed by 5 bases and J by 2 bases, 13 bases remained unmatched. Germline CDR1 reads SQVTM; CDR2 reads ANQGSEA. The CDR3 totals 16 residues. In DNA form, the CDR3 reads TGCAGCGTTCCTGGAAGGGTGAGGGGGCCCACAGATACGCAGTATTTT. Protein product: CSVPGRVRGPTDTQYF.

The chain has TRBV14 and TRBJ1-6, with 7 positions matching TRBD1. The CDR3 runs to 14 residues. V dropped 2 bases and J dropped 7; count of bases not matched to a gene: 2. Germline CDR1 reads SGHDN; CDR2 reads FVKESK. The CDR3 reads CASSQWDSNSPLHF. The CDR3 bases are TGTGCCAGCAGCCAATGGGACAGCAATTCACCCCTCCACTTT.

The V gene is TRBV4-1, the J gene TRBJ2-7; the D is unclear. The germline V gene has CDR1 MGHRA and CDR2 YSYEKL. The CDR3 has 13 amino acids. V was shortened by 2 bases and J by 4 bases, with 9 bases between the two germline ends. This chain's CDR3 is CASSQNTGYEQYF. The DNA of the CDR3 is TGCGCCAGCAGCCAAAATACGGGTTACGAGCAGTACTTC.

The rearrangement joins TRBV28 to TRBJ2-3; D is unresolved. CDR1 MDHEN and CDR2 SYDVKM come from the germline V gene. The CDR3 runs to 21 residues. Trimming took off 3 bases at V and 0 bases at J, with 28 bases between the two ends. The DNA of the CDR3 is TGTGCCAGCAGTTTTCTTTCCTTCGGTTCGAACCCGGTAGCTAGCACAGATACGCAGTATTTT. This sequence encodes CASSFLSFGSNPVASTDTQYF.

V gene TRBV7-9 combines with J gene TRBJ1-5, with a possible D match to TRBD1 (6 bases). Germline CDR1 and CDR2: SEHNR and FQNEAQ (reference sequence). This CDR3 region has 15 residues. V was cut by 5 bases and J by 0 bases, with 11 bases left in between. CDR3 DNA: TGTGCCAGCAGCGAGGGACAAACTAGCAATCAGCCCCAGCATTTT. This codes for CASSEGQTSNQPQHF.